Sequencing of this TCR beta chain was carried out in a study of blood T cell repertoires in COVID-19. Germline trimming cut 2 bases from V and 1 base from J; bases unmatched to any gene: 4. This CDR3 contains 16 residues. CDR1 is MNHEY, CDR2 SVGEGT, per germline. Profiled with immunoSEQ multiplex PCR; TCRdb holds only in-frame clones, not every one. Here the sample spans about 25,000 clones, 80% to 90% being singletons. This TCR derives from a woman aged 80 or over with acute or convalescent COVID-19. The chain couples TRBV6-2 or TRBV6-3 to TRBJ2-2; TRBD2 aligns across 7 bases. Sequencing was done on a sample of peripheral blood. The DNA for the CDR3 is TGTGCCAGCAGTTACCCTAGCGGAGTGAACACCGGGGAGCTGTTTTTT. Translated: CASSYPSGVNTGELFF.